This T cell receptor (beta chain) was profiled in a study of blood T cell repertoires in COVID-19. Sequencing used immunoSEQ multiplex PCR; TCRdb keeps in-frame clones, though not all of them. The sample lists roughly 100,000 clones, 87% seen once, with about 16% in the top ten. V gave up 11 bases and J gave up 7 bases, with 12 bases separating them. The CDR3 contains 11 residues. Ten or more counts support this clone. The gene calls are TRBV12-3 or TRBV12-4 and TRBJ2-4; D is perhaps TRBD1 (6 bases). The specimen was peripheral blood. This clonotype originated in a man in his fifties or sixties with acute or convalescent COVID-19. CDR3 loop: CAVRGNNIQYF. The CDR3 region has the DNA TGTGCCGTCAGGGGAAACAACATTCAGTACTTC.